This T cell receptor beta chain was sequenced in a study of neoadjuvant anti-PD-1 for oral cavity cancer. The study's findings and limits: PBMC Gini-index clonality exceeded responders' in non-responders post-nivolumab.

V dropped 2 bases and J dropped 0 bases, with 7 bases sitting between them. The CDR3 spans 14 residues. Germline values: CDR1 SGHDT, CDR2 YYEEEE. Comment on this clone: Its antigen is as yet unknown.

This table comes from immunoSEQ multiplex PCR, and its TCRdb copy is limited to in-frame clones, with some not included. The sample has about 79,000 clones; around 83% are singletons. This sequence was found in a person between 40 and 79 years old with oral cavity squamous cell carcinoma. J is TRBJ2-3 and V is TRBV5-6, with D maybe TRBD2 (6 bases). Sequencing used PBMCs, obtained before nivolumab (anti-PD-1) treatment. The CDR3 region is CASSFGGSTDTQYF. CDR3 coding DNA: TGTGCCAGCAGCTTCGGGGGAAGCACAGATACGCAGTATTTT.